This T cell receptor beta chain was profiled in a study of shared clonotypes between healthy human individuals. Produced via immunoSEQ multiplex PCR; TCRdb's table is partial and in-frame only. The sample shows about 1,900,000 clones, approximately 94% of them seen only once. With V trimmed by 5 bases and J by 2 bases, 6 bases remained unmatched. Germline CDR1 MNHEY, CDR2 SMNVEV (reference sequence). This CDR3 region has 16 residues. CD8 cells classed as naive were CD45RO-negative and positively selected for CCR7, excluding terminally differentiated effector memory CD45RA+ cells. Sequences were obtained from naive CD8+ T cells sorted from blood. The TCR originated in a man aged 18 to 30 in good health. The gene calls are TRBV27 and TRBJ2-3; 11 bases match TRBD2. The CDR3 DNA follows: TGTGCCAGCAGTCCGCTAGCGGGAGGAACCACAGATACGCAGTATTTT. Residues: CASSPLAGGTTDTQYF.